This TCR beta chain was recovered during a study of blood T cell repertoires in COVID-19. In the study overall: Acute-phase and convalescent COVID-19 samples originated in the United States, Italy and Spain. PBMCs, B-cell-depleted T cells, or T cells were the source of the cDNA or gDNA that made up the material.

Looked up from germline, CDR1 is KGHDR and CDR2 is SFDVKD. With 4 bases removed from V and 4 bases from J, the gap between germline ends came to 13 bases. The CDR3 has 14 residues. Generated by immunoSEQ multiplex PCR, the TCRdb table keeps only in-frame clones and is missing some. The table lists tens of thousands of clones, 80% to 90% of them singletons, with roughly 45% in the top ten. This clonotype was sampled from a human donor in a cohort sampled during active COVID-19. This chain uses TRBV24-1 with TRBJ2-7; D call uncertain. The sequenced sample consisted of peripheral blood. The CDR3, as DNA: TGTGCCACCAGTGACCCGCTGTCAGGATACGAGCAGTACTTC. This sequence encodes CATSDPLSGYEQYF.